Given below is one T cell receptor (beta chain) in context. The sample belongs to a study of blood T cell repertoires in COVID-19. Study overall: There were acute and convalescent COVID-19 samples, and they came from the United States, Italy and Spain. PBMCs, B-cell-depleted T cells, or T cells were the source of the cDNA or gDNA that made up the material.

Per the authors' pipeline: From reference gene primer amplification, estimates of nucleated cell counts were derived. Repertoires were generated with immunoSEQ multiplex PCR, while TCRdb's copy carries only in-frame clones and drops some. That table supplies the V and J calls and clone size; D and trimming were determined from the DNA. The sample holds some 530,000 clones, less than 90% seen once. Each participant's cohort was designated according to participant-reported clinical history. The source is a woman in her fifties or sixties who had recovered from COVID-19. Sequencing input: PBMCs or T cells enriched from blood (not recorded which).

The CDR3 is CATSRVPKTGNRSQHF. The CDR3 coding sequence is TGTGCCACCAGCCGAGTCCCCAAGACAGGGAATAGGTCCCAGCATTTT. The V gene is TRBV15, the J gene TRBJ1-5, with 7 bases identical to TRBD1. The CDR3 is made up of 16 amino acids. CDR1 LNHNV and CDR2 YYDKDF come from the germline V gene (reference sequence). V was clipped by 5 bases and J by 11 bases; unmatched bases: 18.